This T cell receptor (beta chain) was identified during a study of blood T cell repertoires in COVID-19. Recovered Cohort 3 donors showed two negative PCRs, clearance, or symptom resolution. Profiled with immunoSEQ multiplex PCR; TCRdb holds only in-frame clones, not every one. Of some 390,000 clones in the sample, 80% to 90% were seen once. The receptor's source is a man aged 30 to 45 who had recovered from COVID-19. The sequencing input was PBMCs or T cells enriched from blood (not recorded which).

CDR3 sequence reads: CASSFGAANTGELFF. The CDR3 nucleotides are TGTGCCAGCAGTTTTGGGGCAGCAAACACCGGGGAGCTGTTTTTT. The rearrangement uses TRBV28 and TRBJ2-2; D may be TRBD1 (5 bases). The CDR3 has 15 amino acids. Germline V CDR1 and CDR2: MDHEN, SYDVKM. V was shortened by 3 bases and J by 2 bases, with 10 bases between the two germline ends. Full variable domain (remainder filled in from reference TRBV28 and TRBJ2-2): DVKVTQSSRYLVKRTGEKVFLECVQDMDHENMFWYRQDPGLGLRLIYFSYDVKMKEKGDIPEGYSVSREKKERFSLILESASTNQTSMYLCASSFGAANTGELFFGEGSRLTVL.